This TCR beta chain was recovered during a study of chemoradiotherapy in HPV16-positive cancers. Profiled with immunoSEQ multiplex PCR; TCRdb holds only in-frame clones, not every one. Here the sample spans 9,500 to 15,000 clones, roughly 90% being singletons. Trimming stripped 4 bases from V and 3 bases from J, with 13 bases between. The CDR3 length is 14 residues. CDR1 is SGHRS and CDR2 is YFSETQ in the germline V gene. The starting material was blood, obtained from a patient who underwent chemoradiotherapy. The sequence derives from a human donor with HPV-associated anogenital cancer. J is TRBJ1-1 and V is TRBV5-1; D is unresolved. The CDR3 loop is CASSGIKGYTEAFF. Written as DNA, the CDR3 is TGCGCCAGCAGCGGCATTAAGGGATACACTGAAGCTTTCTTT.